This T cell receptor (beta chain) derives from a study of shared T cell receptors in the human thymus. Libraries were prepared by immunoSEQ multiplex PCR; TCRdb keeps only in-frame clonotypes and omits some of them. The sample includes 700,000 or so clones, 70% to 90% seen only once; the top ten take around 0.01%. Looked up from germline, CDR1 is SGHRS and CDR2 is YFSETQ. This CDR3 comprises 14 residues. The ends were cut back, 0 bases at V and 0 bases at J, with 7 bases in the middle. Separately, the same data were catalogued under a study of human thymus T cells. That report adds: Resections that were taken during corrective heart surgery supplied the thymus tissue. Related research found strongly overlapping thymic repertoires in unrelated individuals.

The sample comprised thymocytes. The receptor comes from a girl under three years old with a congenital heart defect. V and J are TRBV5-1 and TRBJ2-7; weak D call: TRBD1 (5 bases). The CDR3 sequence is CASSLDDSSYEQYF. In nucleotides, the CDR3 is TGCGCCAGCAGCTTGGATGACAGCTCCTACGAGCAGTACTTC.